This entry lists 20 T cell receptor beta chains sequenced from one sample in a study of untreated major depressive disorder. Only in-frame clones appear in the TCRdb table, and some are missing; sequencing was by immunoSEQ multiplex PCR. The sample holds approximately 20,000 clones; roughly 93% are singletons and the top ten take 0.25% to 0.35%. Sequenced: CD4+ T cells from PBMCs. The source is a man younger than 45 in good health.

The rearrangement links TRBV29-1 to TRBJ2-5; weak D call: TRBD1 (6 bases). Germline V gene data show CDR1 as SQVTM and CDR2 as ANQGSEA. This CDR3 region has 13 residues. Deletions cut 3 bases from V and 4 bases from J, with 12 bases between. CDR3 protein: CSVDRGTGETQYF. The CDR3 DNA follows: TGCAGCGTTGACAGGGGAACGGGAGAGACCCAGTACTTC.

The genes are TRBV27 and TRBJ2-1, with TRBD1 as a possible D gene (5 bases). The length of the CDR3 is 12 residues. CDR1 MNHEY and CDR2 SMNVEV come from the germline V gene (reference sequence). V lost 5 bases, J lost 8 bases, and 10 bases lay in between. The CDR3 sequence: CASSRQGYEQFF. CDR3 in DNA: TGTGCCAGCAGTCGCCAGGGTTATGAGCAGTTCTTC.

This CDR3 is CASSVGGTDSNQPQHF. Written as DNA, the CDR3 is TGTGCCAGCAGCGTAGGCGGGACAGATAGCAATCAGCCCCAGCATTTT. The chain carries TRBV9 and TRBJ1-5; 7 bases are a match to TRBD1. V was pared by 0 bases and J by 0 bases, with 3 bases of the junction left unmatched. Germline V gene lookup returns CDR1 SGDLS and CDR2 YYNGEE. The CDR3 loop spans 16 amino acids.

The chain is built from TRBV19 and TRBJ1-5; a possible D gene is TRBD1 (5 bases). The CDR3 is 14 amino acids. The germline gives CDR1 LNHDA, CDR2 SQIVND (reference sequence). V was pared by 7 bases and J by 3 bases, with 13 bases between. The CDR3 coding sequence is TGTGCCAGTAATACCCCGGGGACCAATCAGCCCCAGCATTTT. It is translated as CASNTPGTNQPQHF.

CDR3 sequence reads: CSVGTSGIHNEQFF. CDR3 coding DNA: TGCAGCGTAGGGACTAGCGGGATCCACAATGAGCAGTTCTTC. The genes are TRBV29-1 and TRBJ2-1; TRBD2 aligns across 13 bases. The CDR3 is 14 amino acids. J was trimmed by 5 bases and V by 6 bases; bases with no gene match: 4. The germline V gene has CDR1 SQVTM and CDR2 ANQGSEA.

J is TRBJ2-2 and V is TRBV25-1; D not resolved. Per germline, CDR1 MGHDK and CDR2 SYGVNS. The V gene lost 4 bases and the J gene lost 1 base, with 4 bases spanning the gap. The length of the CDR3 is 13 residues. CDR3 protein: CASSAQNTGELFF. DNA for the CDR3: TGTGCCAGCAGTGCCCAGAACACCGGGGAGCTGTTTTTT.

This chain connects TRBV5-4 to TRBJ2-3; 9 positions match TRBD1. V was pared by 0 bases and J by 3 bases, with 8 bases of the junction left unmatched. Germline CDR1 SGHNT, CDR2 YYREEE (reference sequence). The CDR3 runs 17 residues. CDR3 nucleotides: TGTGCCAGCAGCTTGGATATGACAGGGGGTGGTACAGATACGCAGTATTTT. It yields the protein CASSLDMTGGGTDTQYF.

The chain uses TRBV4-3 and TRBJ2-1; weak D call: TRBD1 (6 bases). Per germline, CDR1 LGHNA and CDR2 YSLEER. The CDR3 length is 15 residues. V lost 1 base and J 8 bases, leaving 15 bases between the germline ends. This CDR3 is CASSQVPAGVDEQFF. The CDR3 DNA sequence: TGCGCCAGCAGCCAAGTTCCAGCAGGGGTCGATGAGCAGTTCTTC.

In this sample, this clone turned up a few times. V gene TRBV15 combines with J gene TRBJ1-2; the D gene is possibly TRBD1 (6 bases). V lost 3 bases and J lost 2, with 10 bases in between. Germline CDR1 is LNHNV and CDR2 is YYDKDF (reference sequence). The CDR3 spans 14 residues. CDR3 nucleotide sequence: TGTGCCACCAGCAGGGGAACAGGGAACTATGGCTACACCTTC. Its protein product is CATSRGTGNYGYTF.

CDR3 in DNA: TGTGCCAGCAGACAGGCCATTAGAAGTGGGGCAGATACGCAGTATTTT. Translated: CASRQAIRSGADTQYF. The V gene is TRBV27, the J gene TRBJ2-3; the D gene is possibly TRBD1 (5 bases). With 6 bases removed from V and 4 bases from J, the gap between germline ends came to 20 bases. The germline V gene encodes CDR1 MNHEY and CDR2 SMNVEV (reference sequence). The length of the CDR3 is 16 residues.

The chain carries TRBV5-1 and TRBJ2-5; D might be TRBD1 or TRBD2, each matching 5 bases. This CDR3 has 16 residues. V lost 5 bases and J 2 bases, leaving 19 bases between the germline ends. CDR1 is SGHRS, CDR2 YFSETQ, per germline. As DNA, the CDR3 is TGCGCCAGCAGAGGGGACGAGGGACGCAAACAAGAGACCCAGTACTTC. Residues: CASRGDEGRKQETQYF.

The chain employs TRBV10-3 and TRBJ2-4; a possible D gene is TRBD2 (5 bases). The V gene lost 11 bases and the J gene lost 2 bases, with 16 bases spanning the gap. Per the germline V gene, CDR1 is ENHRY and CDR2 is SYGVKD. The CDR3 consists of 14 residues. CDR3 DNA: TGTGCCGCCGGGGAGCGGCTCTCCAAAAACATTCAGTACTTC. Encoded protein: CAAGERLSKNIQYF.

The genes are TRBV11-1 and TRBJ2-3; D not resolved. CDR3 length equals 17 residues. Germline CDR1 is SGHAT and CDR2 is FQDESV (reference sequence). Between the trimmed V and J ends, which lost 1 base and 1 base, there was a span of 15 bases. The CDR3 here is CASSLGDRNRGTDTQYF. The CDR3 DNA follows: TGTGCCAGCAGCTTAGGCGATCGCAATAGGGGCACAGATACGCAGTATTTT.

The genes are TRBV7-2 and TRBJ2-7; D uncertain. Trimming left V 2 bases short and J 0 bases short, with 5 bases between. This CDR3 contains 13 residues. Germline CDR1 SGHTA, CDR2 FQGNSA. The CDR3 region is CASSLPSSYEQYF. CDR3 DNA sequence: TGTGCCAGCAGCTTACCCAGCTCCTACGAGCAGTACTTC.

The rearrangement links TRBV7-9 to TRBJ2-7; the match to TRBD2 covers 7 bases. Germline-derived CDR1 and CDR2 are SEHNR and FQNEAQ (reference sequence). V shed 3 bases, J shed 0 bases, and the junction held 5 bases outside the gene matches. The CDR3 covers 15 residues. The CDR3 here is CASSFGGTTSYEQYF. CDR3 in DNA: TGTGCCAGCAGCTTCGGGGGGACTACCTCCTACGAGCAGTACTTC.

The chain carries TRBV30 and TRBJ1-2, with D unclear. CDR3 length: 13 residues. V shed 2 bases and J shed 2 bases, with 9 bases lying between them. Per germline, CDR1 GTSNPN and CDR2 SVGIG (reference sequence). CDR3 amino acids: CAWSPGLNYGYTF. The CDR3 DNA reads TGTGCCTGGAGTCCTGGCCTCAACTATGGCTACACCTTC. The whole variable domain, remainder taken from reference TRBV30 and TRBJ1-2, is SQTIHQWPATLVQPVGSPLSLECTVEGTSNPNLYWYRQAAGRGLQLLFYSVGIGQISSEVPQNLSASRPQDRQFILSSKKLLLSDSGFYLCAWSPGLNYGYTFGSGTRLTVV.

The chain recombines TRBV18 with TRBJ1-2; 10 bases agree with TRBD1. Per germline, CDR1 KGHSH and CDR2 LQKENI. The CDR3 has 16 amino acids. The V segment lost 3 bases and the J segment 5 bases; nucleotides outside the gene matches: 9. The CDR3 coding sequence is TGTGCCAGCTCACCGATGACAGGGGGCGCAGCGTATGGCTACACCTTC. Translating it yields CASSPMTGGAAYGYTF. Supplemented by reference TRBV18 and TRBJ1-2, the full variable domain reads NAGVMQNPRHLVRRRGQEARLRCSPMKGHSHVYWYRQLPEEGLKFMVYLQKENIIDESGMPKERFSAEFPKEGPSILRIQQVVRGDSAAYFCASSPMTGGAAYGYTFGSGTRLTVV.

The CDR3 coding sequence is TGTGCCAGCTTAGTGGGGGCAGATACGCAGTATTTT. Translation gives CASLVGADTQYF. The gene calls are TRBV18 and TRBJ2-3; D may correspond to TRBD1 or TRBD2 (5 bases each). The CDR3 sequence is 12 residues long. Germline values: CDR1 KGHSH, CDR2 LQKENI. Trimming took 7 bases from V and 4 from J, leaving 9 bases between them.

The rearrangement links TRBV7-2 to TRBJ2-1; D ambiguous. The CDR3 extends over 15 amino acids. Germline CDR1 is SGHTA and CDR2 is FQGNSA. Trimming removed 5 bases at V and 0 bases at J, with 11 bases between. The CDR3: CASSVDSFSYNEQFF. The CDR3 DNA follows: TGTGCCAGCAGCGTCGACTCCTTCTCCTACAATGAGCAGTTCTTC.

J is TRBJ2-1 and V is TRBV5-1; D unclear. CDR3 length equals 15 residues. V was clipped by 5 bases and J by 7 bases, with 19 bases between them. Germline CDR1 is SGHRS and CDR2 is YFSETQ. The CDR3 region is CASRGNSLGKNEQFF. The DNA of the CDR3 is TGCGCCAGCAGAGGTAACTCTTTGGGTAAGAATGAGCAGTTCTTC.